The source of this TCR beta chain is a study of CD8+CD57+ T cells in acquired aplastic anemia. Across the study: Sorted CD4+ and CD8+ cells yielded about 3.1 ug of DNA on average. Study-level points and caveats: Shared by patients and controls, 25 to 35 CD8+ CDR3s were abundant in patients. For CD8+ Simpson's diversity, patients and controls showed no significant difference.

Ten or more counts support this clonotype. Antigen: not known. Trimming at V came to 6 bases and at J to 7 bases, leaving 4 bases not matched to a gene. Germline V lookup: CDR1 MNHNS, CDR2 SASEGT. The CDR3 runs 12 residues. Genomic DNA, the template, was used for profiling of the TCR beta VDJ and CDR3. TCRdb independently ran MiXCR on the reads; one entry per CDR3 protein. The sample consists of some 220,000 distinct CDR3 sequences, 34% of them appearing once. The receptor comes from a human donor in good health, serving as a control. Sequencing used sorted CD4+, CD8+, or CD8+CD57+ T cells (not recorded which) from PBMCs. The chain links TRBV6-1 to TRBJ1-2, with 8 bases lining up with TRBD1. CDR3 coding DNA: TGTGCCAGCAGAGGACAGGGTCTTGGCTACACCTTC. This codes for CASRGQGLGYTF.